This entry lists 3 T cell receptor beta chains sequenced from one sample in a study of shared clonotypes between healthy human individuals. Naive CD8 isolation took CD45RO-negative cells positively selected for CCR7 and excluded terminally differentiated effector memory CD45RA+ cells. The data were produced by immunoSEQ multiplex PCR, yet TCRdb's version contains in-frame clones alone and is incomplete. The table includes approximately 2,200,000 clones, 85% to 95% detected once. Sequences were obtained from naive CD8+ T cells from PBMCs. The receptor set was obtained from a man in his late teens or twenties in good health. Some clones in this sample may be carry-over from other donors' samples.

The CDR3 sequence is CASSLPGLIYEQYF. The CDR3 region has the DNA TGTGCCAGCAGCTTACCTGGACTCATCTACGAGCAGTACTTC. V usage is TRBV7-9 and J usage is TRBJ2-7; tentatively, D is TRBD2 (5 bases). The length of the CDR3 is 14 residues. Trimming took 2 bases from V and 3 from J, leaving 11 bases between them. The germline V gene has CDR1 SEHNR and CDR2 FQNEAQ (reference sequence).

Worth noting for this clone: The sample holds other DNA sequences that translate to the same CDR3. V gene TRBV28 combines with J gene TRBJ1-1; D ambiguous. CDR1 is MDHEN and CDR2 is SYDVKM in the germline V gene. V shed 0 bases and J shed 1 base, with 6 bases lying between them. The CDR3 is 14 residues long. The CDR3 DNA reads as TGTGCCAGCAGTTTATGGTCAGGGAACACTGAAGCTTTCTTT. Translated: CASSLWSGNTEAFF.

This clone was found a few times. The chain links TRBV28 to TRBJ1-1; TRBD1 matches 7 bases. CDR1 MDHEN and CDR2 SYDVKM come from the germline V gene. CDR3 length equals 12 residues. V lost 2 bases to trimming and J lost 8 bases; unmatched junction nucleotides: 2. The CDR3 loop reads CASSLAGQEAFF. The CDR3 DNA reads as TGTGCCAGCAGTTTAGCGGGACAGGAAGCTTTCTTT.